What follows are 12 T cell receptor beta chains derived from one specimen sequenced in a study of T cell changes during pregnancy in multiple sclerosis. Clones were sequenced by immunoSEQ multiplex PCR, and TCRdb holds only the in-frame ones, with some missing. The repertoire includes 39,000 or so clones, around 90% of them detected once, and about 9% sits in the top ten. This sample comprised CD8+ T cells from peripheral blood mononuclear cells, obtained in the first trimester of pregnancy. These receptors were obtained from a female donor with multiple sclerosis, enrolled in a pregnancy study.

This chain connects TRBV5-8 to TRBJ1-5; maybe TRBD1 (5 bases). Deletions cut 0 bases from V and 0 bases from J, with 10 bases between. The CDR3 loop spans 16 amino acids. The V gene's germline CDR1 is SGHTS and CDR2 YDEGEE. The CDR3 DNA is TGTGCCAGCAGCTTGGCGTCAGGGCGTAGCAATCAGCCCCAGCATTTT. Its translation: CASSLASGRSNQPQHF.

CDR3 sequence (DNA): TGTGCCAGCAGCTTAGGGACAGTCACAGATACGCAGTATTTT. Residues: CASSLGTVTDTQYF. The rearrangement uses TRBV7-9 and TRBJ2-3, with D maybe TRBD1 (6 bases). Trimming removed 1 base from V and 2 bases from J, with 7 bases in between. The CDR3 is 14 amino acids. Germline CDR1 and CDR2: SEHNR and FQNEAQ (reference sequence).

The V gene is TRBV7-9, the J gene TRBJ1-5; unclear D gene. V gave up 5 bases and J gave up 4 bases, with 6 bases separating them. CDR1 is SEHNR and CDR2 is FQNEAQ in the germline V gene (reference sequence). The CDR3 runs to 12 residues. The CDR3, as DNA: TGTGCCAGCAGCCCCCCAAATCAGCCCCAGCATTTT. As protein: CASSPPNQPQHF. The whole variable domain, filled in from reference TRBV7-9 and TRBJ1-5, reads DTGVSQNPRHKITKRGQNVTFRCDPISEHNRLYWYRQTLGQGPEFLTYFQNEAQLEKSRLLSDRFSAERPKGSFSTLEIQRTEQGDSAMYLCASSPPNQPQHFGDGTRLSIL.

This sequence joins TRBV7-9 and TRBJ2-7; tentative D call: TRBD2 (6 bases). V lost 1 base, J lost 2 bases, and 9 bases lay in between. The length of the CDR3 is 14 residues. The germline gives CDR1 SEHNR, CDR2 FQNEAQ (reference sequence). The CDR3 here is CASSLDTGAYEQYF. CDR3 nucleotides: TGTGCCAGCAGCTTAGATACGGGAGCCTACGAGCAGTACTTC.

This clone was seen only a few times. The chain uses TRBV5-6 and TRBJ1-2; D gene unclear. Germline V gives CDR1 SGHDT, CDR2 YYEEEE. Trimming cost V 0 bases and J 3 bases, with 9 bases left between them. This CDR3 has 14 amino acids. The DNA for the CDR3 is TGTGCCAGCAGCTTGGGCGGGTTTTACTATGGCTACACCTTC. It translates to CASSLGGFYYGYTF.

This clone appeared a single time. This sequence joins TRBV11-1 and TRBJ2-1, with 15 nucleotides matching TRBD2. Germline V gene data show CDR1 as SGHAT and CDR2 as FQDESV (reference sequence). With V trimmed by 4 bases and J by 2 bases, 6 bases remained unmatched. This CDR3 is built from 18 residues. The CDR3 DNA reads TGTGCCAGCAGCTGCCGGACTAGCGGGGGGGAACCCTACAATGAGCAGTTCTTC. The encoded protein is CASSCRTSGGEPYNEQFF.

The chain recombines TRBV7-9 with TRBJ2-3; 7 bases map to TRBD1. Trimming at V came to 4 bases and at J to 1 base, leaving 2 bases not matched to a gene. Germline V gives CDR1 SEHNR, CDR2 FQNEAQ (reference sequence). This CDR3 spans 14 amino acids. CDR3 loop: CASSSGQRTDTQYF. In DNA, the CDR3 is TGTGCCAGCAGCTCGGGACAGCGCACAGATACGCAGTATTTT.

The rearrangement joins TRBV4-1 to TRBJ1-3; 10 nucleotides agree with TRBD1. The V gene's germline CDR1 is MGHRA and CDR2 YSYEKL. The trim removed 4 bases at V and 1 base at J, leaving 1 base unmatched. The CDR3 consists of 15 residues. The CDR3 sequence is CASSLDRGSGNTIYF. The CDR3 DNA follows: TGCGCCAGCAGCCTGGACAGGGGGTCTGGAAACACCATATATTTT.

This clone is classed as medium-sized (0.01 to 0.1%). The chain joins TRBV6-1 to TRBJ2-7; 9 bases match TRBD2. Germline V gives CDR1 MNHNS, CDR2 SASEGT. CDR3 length equals 15 residues. V shed 0 bases and J 5 bases; nucleotides not matched to a gene: 5. The DNA of the CDR3 is TGTGCCAGCAGTGAAGCGCCAGCGGGAGGAGACGAGCAGTACTTC. Its protein is CASSEAPAGGDEQYF.

The rearrangement joins TRBV9 to TRBJ2-2; 8 bases line up with TRBD2. V was pared by 2 bases and J by 1 base, with 1 base of the junction left unmatched. The CDR3 covers 15 residues. Germline V gene data show CDR1 as SGDLS and CDR2 as YYNGEE. CDR3 amino acids: CASSVAGGNTGELFF. CDR3 coding DNA: TGTGCCAGCAGCGTCGCGGGGGGGAACACCGGGGAGCTGTTTTTT. Variable domain in full (rest from reference TRBV9 and TRBJ2-2): DSGVTQTPKHLITATGQRVTLRCSPRSGDLSVYWYQQSLDQGLQFLIQYYNGEERAKGNILERFSAQQFPDLHSELNLSSLELGDSALYFCASSVAGGNTGELFFGEGSRLTVL.

This clone showed up just once. The V call is TRBV6-1, the J call TRBJ2-7; D is unclear. In germline, CDR1 is MNHNS, CDR2 SASEGT. V shed 6 bases and J shed 3 bases, with 9 bases lying between them. This CDR3 has 12 residues. CDR3 DNA sequence: TGTGCCAGCAGCCAGGTCCTCTACGAGCAGTACTTC. Encoded protein: CASSQVLYEQYF.

The chain is built from TRBV27 and TRBJ1-1; D remains unclear. CDR3 length equals 13 residues. The germline gives CDR1 MNHEY, CDR2 SMNVEV (reference sequence). The germline V and J ends were trimmed by 3 bases and 4 bases, with 9 bases remaining between them. The CDR3 DNA reads TGTGCCAGCAGTTTTGGAGGGCCCACTGAAGCTTTCTTT. Translation: CASSFGGPTEAFF.